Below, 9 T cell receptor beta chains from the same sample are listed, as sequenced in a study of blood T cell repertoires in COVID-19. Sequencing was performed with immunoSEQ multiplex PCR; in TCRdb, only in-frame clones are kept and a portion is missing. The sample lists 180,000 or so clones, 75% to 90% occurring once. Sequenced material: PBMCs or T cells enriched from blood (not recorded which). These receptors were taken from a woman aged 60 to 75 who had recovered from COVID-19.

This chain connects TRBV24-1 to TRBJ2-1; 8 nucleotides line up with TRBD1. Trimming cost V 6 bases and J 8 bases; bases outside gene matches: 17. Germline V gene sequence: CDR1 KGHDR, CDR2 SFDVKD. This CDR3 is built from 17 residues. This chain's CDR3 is CATSRGAGTGPPDEQFF. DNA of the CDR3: TGTGCCACCAGTCGGGGTGCCGGGACAGGACCCCCCGATGAGCAGTTCTTC.

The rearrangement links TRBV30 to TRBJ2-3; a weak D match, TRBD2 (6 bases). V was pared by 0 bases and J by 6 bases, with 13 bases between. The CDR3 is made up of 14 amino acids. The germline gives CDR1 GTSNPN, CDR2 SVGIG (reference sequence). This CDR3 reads CAWSVKGGVDTQYF. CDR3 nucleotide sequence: TGTGCCTGGAGTGTAAAAGGCGGGGTTGATACGCAGTATTTT. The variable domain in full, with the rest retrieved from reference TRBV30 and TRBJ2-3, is SQTIHQWPATLVQPVGSPLSLECTVEGTSNPNLYWYRQAAGRGLQLLFYSVGIGQISSEVPQNLSASRPQDRQFILSSKKLLLSDSGFYLCAWSVKGGVDTQYFGPGTRLTVL.

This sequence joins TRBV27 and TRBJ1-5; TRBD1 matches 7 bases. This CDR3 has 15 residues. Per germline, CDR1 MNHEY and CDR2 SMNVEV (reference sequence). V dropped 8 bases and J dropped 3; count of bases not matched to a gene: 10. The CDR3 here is CASGLQGRHNQPQHF. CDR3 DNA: TGTGCCAGCGGCTTACAGGGGCGACACAATCAGCCCCAGCATTTT.

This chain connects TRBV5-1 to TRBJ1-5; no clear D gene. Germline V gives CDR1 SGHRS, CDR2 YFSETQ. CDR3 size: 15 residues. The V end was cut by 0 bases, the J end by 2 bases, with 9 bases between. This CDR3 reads CASSLAGDRNQPQHF. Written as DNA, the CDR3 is TGCGCCAGCAGCTTGGCCGGAGATCGCAATCAGCCCCAGCATTTT.

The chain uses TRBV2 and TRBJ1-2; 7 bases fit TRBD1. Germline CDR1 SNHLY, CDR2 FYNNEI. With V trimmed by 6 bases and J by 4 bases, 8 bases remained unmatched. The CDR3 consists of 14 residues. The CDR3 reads CASRTGQAVYGYTF. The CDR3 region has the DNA TGTGCCAGCAGGACCGGACAGGCCGTCTATGGCTACACCTTC. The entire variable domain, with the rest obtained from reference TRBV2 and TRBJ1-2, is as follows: EPEVTQTPSHQVTQMGQEVILRCVPISNHLYFYWYRQILGQKVEFLVSFYNNEISEKSEIFDDQFSVERPDGSNFTLKIRSTKLEDSAMYFCASRTGQAVYGYTFGSGTRLTVV.

The DNA for the CDR3 is TGCGCCAGCAGACTAGCGGGATCCTACGAGCAGTACTTC. Translated: CASRLAGSYEQYF. The V and J genes are TRBV5-1 and TRBJ2-7, with TRBD2 matching 10 bases. The CDR3 length is 13 residues. Germline V gives CDR1 SGHRS, CDR2 YFSETQ. The J segment lost 1 base and the V segment lost 5 bases, leaving 0 bases of the junction unmatched.

CDR3 in DNA: TGCGCCAGCACCCAGGGCAGTAGCACCGGGGAGCTGTTTTTT. It translates to CASTQGSSTGELFF. The chain recombines TRBV5-1 with TRBJ2-2; D might be TRBD1 (5 bases). Germline CDR1 reads SGHRS; CDR2 reads YFSETQ. The CDR3 has 14 amino acids. The ends were cut back, 6 bases at V and 4 bases at J, with 13 bases in the middle.

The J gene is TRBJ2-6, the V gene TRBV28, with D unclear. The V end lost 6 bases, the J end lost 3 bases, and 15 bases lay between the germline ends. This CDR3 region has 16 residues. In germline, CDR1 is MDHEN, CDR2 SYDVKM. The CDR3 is CASSSLEWFGANVLTF. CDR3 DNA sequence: TGTGCCAGCAGCAGCCTAGAGTGGTTTGGGGCCAACGTCCTGACTTTC.

The CDR3 DNA reads as TGTGCCAGCAGGAGCGACAGGGACTACGAGCAGTACTTC. Translated: CASRSDRDYEQYF. This chain links TRBV6-5 with TRBJ2-7; 7 positions agree with TRBD1. J gave up 3 bases and V 6 bases, and 5 bases lay outside the gene matches. In germline, CDR1 is MNHEY, CDR2 SVGAGI. The CDR3 is 13 residues long.